This entry is about one T cell receptor beta chain. The data were obtained in a study of blood T cell repertoires in COVID-19. Study background: From T cells, B-cell-depleted T cells, or PBMCs came the material, which was cDNA or gDNA.

In the source study's methods: Amplifying reference gene primers gave estimates of nucleated cell counts. Only in-frame clones appear in the TCRdb table, and some are missing; sequencing was by immunoSEQ multiplex PCR. The DNA gave D and trimming, while V, J and clone size come from that table. The table lists over 50,000 clones, around 87% of them singletons. J was trimmed by 4 bases and V by 4 bases; bases with no gene match: 2. CDR3 length: 15 residues. CDR1 and CDR2 from the germline V gene are KGHSH and LQKENI. The V gene is TRBV18, the J gene TRBJ2-2; 11 bases are shared with TRBD1. Sequencing was done on a sample of peripheral blood. This clonotype was obtained from a man between 60 and 70 years old with acute or convalescent COVID-19. The CDR3 region has the DNA TGTGCCAGCTCACACGGACAGGGGGCCACCGGGGAGCTGTTTTTT. Amino acid sequence: CASSHGQGATGELFF.